This passage covers 16 T cell receptor beta chains from one sample sequenced in a study of T cell responses to AZD1222 COVID-19 vaccine. Only in-frame clones appear in the TCRdb table, and some are missing; sequencing was by immunoSEQ multiplex PCR. The table has about 81,000 clones, roughly 84% seen once. Specimen: peripheral blood, collected 28 days after the second AZD1222 dose. These receptors came from an adult who received the AZD1222 COVID-19 vaccine.

This sequence joins TRBV18 and TRBJ2-6; a possible D gene is TRBD2 (5 bases). This CDR3 region has 18 residues. Germline CDR1 is KGHSH and CDR2 is LQKENI. Trimming took off 5 bases at V and 4 bases at J, with 21 bases between the two ends. The CDR3, as DNA: TGTGCCAGCTCAACGATTTCCCTGCGGGTGAGAGGGGCCAACGTCCTGACTTTC. Its translation: CASSTISLRVRGANVLTF.

This clone was found once. The rearrangement uses TRBV11-2 and TRBJ1-2, with 9 bases fitting TRBD1. V lost 3 bases to trimming and J lost 8 bases; unmatched junction nucleotides: 1. Germline V gene data show CDR1 as SGHAT and CDR2 as FQNNGV. The CDR3 is 12 residues long. The CDR3 nucleotides read TGTGCCAGCAGCTTGGACAGGGGAGGCTACACCTTC. Translated, it gives CASSLDRGGYTF.

The CDR3 sequence: CASSRAVDNSPLHF. As DNA, the CDR3 is TGCGCCAGCAGTCGGGCAGTGGATAATTCACCCCTCCACTTT. This chain links TRBV5-1 with TRBJ1-6, with D hard to call. V gave up 5 bases and J gave up 5 bases, with 11 bases separating them. The CDR3 is 14 amino acids. Germline V gives CDR1 SGHRS, CDR2 YFSETQ.

The V call is TRBV10-1, the J call TRBJ2-5; D is perhaps TRBD1 (5 bases). Germline V gene lookup returns CDR1 WNHNN and CDR2 SYGVQD (reference sequence). V was pared by 4 bases and J by 5 bases, with 11 bases between. The CDR3 has 13 amino acids. CDR3 protein: CASSAAPGETQYF. CDR3 nucleotides: TGCGCCAGCAGTGCGGCCCCAGGGGAGACCCAGTACTTC.

V and J are TRBV2 and TRBJ2-6; no clear D gene. Trimming shortened V by 11 bases and J by 2 bases, and 10 bases separated the two germline ends. The CDR3 consists of 13 residues. Looked up from germline, CDR1 is SNHLY and CDR2 is FYNNEI. DNA of the CDR3: TGTGCCGCCGTGCTGCCTGGGGCCAACGTCCTGACTTTC. Encoded protein: CAAVLPGANVLTF.

This chain uses TRBV6-5 with TRBJ1-3, with 7 bases lining up with TRBD1. Trimming removed 7 bases from V and 8 bases from J; junction bases left unmatched: 11. The length of the CDR3 is 14 residues. Germline CDR1 and CDR2: MNHEY and SVGAGI. The CDR3 loop is CASNPGTAKDTIYF. CDR3 bases: TGTGCCAGCAACCCAGGGACAGCTAAGGACACCATATATTTT.

This chain uses TRBV3-1 (or the pseudogene TRBV3-2) with TRBJ2-3, with TRBD2 as a possible D gene (5 bases). Trimming cost V 2 bases and J 3 bases, with 12 bases left between them. Germline V gives CDR1 LGHDT, CDR2 YNNKEL (reference sequence). The CDR3 consists of 15 residues. The CDR3 is CASSQPSLTTDTQYF. CDR3 bases: TGTGCCAGCAGCCAACCTAGCTTGACGACAGATACGCAGTATTTT.

This CDR3 reads CASSRFSYEQYF. DNA of the CDR3: TGTGCCAGCTCTAGGTTCTCTTACGAGCAGTACTTC. V is TRBV28 and J is TRBJ2-7; D uncertain. V shed 8 bases and J shed 4 bases, with 12 bases lying between them. The CDR3 runs to 12 residues. The germline gives CDR1 MDHEN, CDR2 SYDVKM. The entire variable domain, with the rest obtained from reference TRBV28 and TRBJ2-7, is as follows: DVKVTQSSRYLVKRTGEKVFLECVQDMDHENMFWYRQDPGLGLRLIYFSYDVKMKEKGDIPEGYSVSREKKERFSLILESASTNQTSMYLCASSRFSYEQYFGPGTRLTVT.

The rearrangement links TRBV5-8 to TRBJ2-4, with 9 bases lining up with TRBD1. In germline, CDR1 is SGHTS, CDR2 YDEGEE. The V segment lost 4 bases and the J segment 2 bases; nucleotides outside the gene matches: 13. CDR3 length: 18 residues. This CDR3 is CASSPGTGWGTTKNIQYF. The CDR3 DNA sequence: TGTGCCAGCAGCCCTGGGACAGGGTGGGGGACTACCAAAAACATTCAGTACTTC.

V gene TRBV7-2 combines with J gene TRBJ1-3; D perhaps matches TRBD1 (6 bases). The germline V gene encodes CDR1 SGHTA and CDR2 FQGNSA. With 3 bases removed from V and 0 bases from J, the gap between germline ends came to 12 bases. This CDR3 region has 16 residues. The CDR3 nucleotides read TGTGCCAGCAGCTTCACCGGGACACTCTCTGGAAACACCATATATTTT. Its translation: CASSFTGTLSGNTIYF.

J is TRBJ2-1 and V is TRBV11-2; the D is unclear. The CDR3 is 15 residues long. Per germline, CDR1 SGHAT and CDR2 FQNNGV. Trimming removed 5 bases from V and 5 bases from J, with 16 bases in between. The DNA of the CDR3 is TGTGCCAGCAGCCCTCGATATCCTCCTAACAATGAGCAGTTCTTC. It translates to CASSPRYPPNNEQFF.

The chain combines TRBV5-1 with TRBJ1-4; TRBD1 is a possible D gene (5 bases). The CDR3 contains 16 residues. CDR1 is SGHRS and CDR2 is YFSETQ in the germline V gene. Trimming pared 3 bases from V and 5 bases from J, leaving 17 bases between. CDR3 sequence (DNA): TGCGCCAGCAGCTCCCTCCCCGGGACCGGGAATGAAAAACTGTTTTTT. Residues: CASSSLPGTGNEKLFF.

The J gene is TRBJ2-1, the V gene TRBV11-3, with D unclear. In germline, CDR1 is SGHNT, CDR2 YENEEA. The CDR3 sequence is 13 residues long. V lost 4 bases and J lost 3, with 7 bases in between. Here the CDR3 reads CASSSANYNEQFF. The DNA of the CDR3 is TGTGCCAGCAGCTCGGCAAACTACAATGAGCAGTTCTTC.

This sequence joins TRBV19 and TRBJ2-1, with 8 bases aligning to TRBD1. The length of the CDR3 is 15 residues. After removal of 5 bases from V and 3 bases from J, the junction contained 6 bases not matched to a gene. Germline lookup yields CDR1 LNHDA and CDR2 SQIVND (reference sequence). In DNA form, the CDR3 reads TGTGCCAGTAGTTTAACCGGGACAGGCTACAATGAGCAGTTCTTC. As protein: CASSLTGTGYNEQFF.

Written as DNA, the CDR3 is TGTGCCAGCGGTTCCGGGACACCAAACACCATATATTTT. Translating gives CASGSGTPNTIYF. The chain joins TRBV28 to TRBJ1-3; D perhaps matches TRBD1 (6 bases). Trimming stripped 8 bases from V and 6 bases from J, with 14 bases between. Germline loops: CDR1 MDHEN, CDR2 SYDVKM. This CDR3 region has 13 residues.

The CDR3 loop reads CAWSLGTGGFQETQYF. The CDR3 DNA follows: TGTGCCTGGAGCTTGGGGACAGGGGGTTTCCAAGAGACCCAGTACTTC. The chain uses TRBV30 and TRBJ2-5, with 11 bases that match TRBD1. The CDR3 spans 16 residues. The junction had 7 bases not matched to a gene; V was cut back by 3 bases and J by 1 base. CDR1 and CDR2 from the germline V gene are GTSNPN and SVGIG (reference sequence). Full variable domain (outside the CDR3, taken from reference TRBV30 and TRBJ2-5): SQTIHQWPATLVQPVGSPLSLECTVEGTSNPNLYWYRQAAGRGLQLLFYSVGIGQISSEVPQNLSASRPQDRQFILSSKKLLLSDSGFYLCAWSLGTGGFQETQYFGPGTRLLVL.